Listed here are 6 T cell receptor beta chains from one sample, sequenced in a study of blood T cell repertoires in COVID-19. Repertoires were generated with immunoSEQ multiplex PCR, while TCRdb's copy carries only in-frame clones and drops some. Altogether roughly 410,000 clones are present, around 87% being singletons, with the ten largest covering about 2.3%. The sample was peripheral blood. These receptors originate from a woman aged 60-75 years with COVID-19, enrolled during active disease.

The V and J genes are TRBV5-1 and TRBJ1-1; 8 bases fit TRBD1. CDR3 length: 14 amino acids. V lost 4 bases, J lost 3 bases, and 5 bases stayed unmatched. Germline CDR1 SGHRS, CDR2 YFSETQ. As DNA, the CDR3 is TGCGCCAGCAGCGGACTGACAGGGGACACTGAAGCTTTCTTT. As protein: CASSGLTGDTEAFF.

The chain carries TRBV5-1 and TRBJ2-1; TRBD2 matches 7 bases. V lost 3 bases and J lost 3; bases outside the gene matches: 6. The CDR3 has 15 residues. The germline V gene encodes CDR1 SGHRS and CDR2 YFSETQ. CDR3 in DNA: TGCGCCAGCAGCTCTAGCGGCCAGGTCTACAATGAGCAGTTCTTC. Translated: CASSSSGQVYNEQFF.

The V call is TRBV18, the J call TRBJ1-2, with D possibly matching TRBD1 (6 bases). Trimming cost V 1 base and J 8 bases, with 8 bases left between them. The germline gives CDR1 KGHSH, CDR2 LQKENI. This CDR3 region has 12 residues. The CDR3 protein is CASSPQGVGYTF. CDR3 bases: TGTGCCAGCTCACCACAGGGGGTCGGCTACACCTTC.

The rearrangement links TRBV27 to TRBJ1-2; D remains ambiguous. The V end was cut by 2 bases, the J end by 8 bases, with 15 bases between. Germline V CDR1 and CDR2: MNHEY, SMNVEV (reference sequence). The CDR3 has 14 amino acids. CDR3 sequence: CASSLDNSGGGYTF. CDR3 in DNA: TGTGCCAGCAGTTTAGACAATTCGGGCGGGGGCTACACCTTC.

The rearrangement uses TRBV3-1 (or the pseudogene TRBV3-2) and TRBJ1-2; D may be TRBD1 (6 bases). The CDR3 extends over 14 amino acids. V was cut by 2 bases and J by 8 bases, with 15 bases left in between. Looked up from germline, CDR1 is LGHDT and CDR2 is YNNKEL (reference sequence). The CDR3 region is CASSQRLPGEGYTF. The CDR3 coding sequence is TGTGCCAGCAGCCAACGTCTTCCAGGGGAAGGCTACACCTTC.

This clone was seen more than once but under ten times. The chain couples TRBV4-1 to TRBJ1-2; 10 bases align to TRBD1. This CDR3 is built from 15 residues. CDR1 MGHRA and CDR2 YSYEKL come from the germline V gene. The J segment lost 2 bases and the V segment lost 1 base, leaving 1 base of the junction unmatched. The CDR3 DNA sequence: TGCGCCAGCAGCCAAGGGGACAGGGGAAACTATGGCTACACCTTC. Residues: CASSQGDRGNYGYTF.